Below, 9 T cell receptor beta chains from the same sample are listed, as sequenced in a study of T cell changes during pregnancy in multiple sclerosis. Method: immunoSEQ multiplex PCR; TCRdb's copy keeps in-frame clones and lacks some. The sample yields tens of thousands of clones, less than 95% seen once. Sequenced material: peripheral blood, taken before pregnancy. The origin of the receptors is a female donor with multiple sclerosis, enrolled in a pregnancy study.

V is TRBV19 and J is TRBJ1-6; 7 bases are a match to TRBD1. J was trimmed by 8 bases and V by 6 bases; bases with no gene match: 7. CDR3 length: 14 residues. In germline, CDR1 is LNHDA, CDR2 SQIVND (reference sequence). CDR3 coding DNA: TGTGCCAGTAGCTCCGACAGGGTATATTCACCCCTCCACTTT. Amino acid sequence: CASSSDRVYSPLHF.

This chain connects TRBV4-3 to TRBJ2-2, with no clear D. The CDR3 covers 18 residues. Germline V CDR1 and CDR2: LGHNA, YSLEER. V was clipped by 1 base and J by 1 base, with 16 bases between them. CDR3 DNA: TGCGCCAGCAGCCAAGCAGCGCCTCCCTCAGTGAACACCGGGGAGCTGTTTTTT. Protein sequence: CASSQAAPPSVNTGELFF.

This chain connects TRBV11-2 to TRBJ1-3, with D perhaps TRBD1 (5 bases). This CDR3 spans 15 amino acids. Trimming stripped 2 bases from V and 3 bases from J, with 11 bases between. Per germline, CDR1 SGHAT and CDR2 FQNNGV. Here the CDR3 DNA reads TGTGCCAGCAGCTTATTTCAACAGGATGGAAACACCATATATTTT. This encodes CASSLFQQDGNTIYF.

The rearrangement joins TRBV11-3 to TRBJ1-2; 7 bases are a match to TRBD1. V was pared by 5 bases and J by 1 base, with 10 bases of the junction left unmatched. From germline, CDR1 is SGHNT and CDR2 YENEEA. The CDR3 spans 16 residues. CDR3: CASSLAEGADNYGYTF. The CDR3 nucleotides read TGTGCCAGCAGCCTCGCAGAGGGGGCGGATAACTATGGCTACACCTTC.

The gene calls are TRBV5-1 and TRBJ1-4; no definite D call. Trimming left V 7 bases short and J 4 bases short, with 14 bases between. The CDR3 length is 14 residues. From germline, CDR1 is SGHRS and CDR2 YFSETQ. CDR3 nucleotides: TGCGCCAGCGGTACAGACGCCATTAATGAAAAACTGTTTTTT. Its protein product is CASGTDAINEKLFF.

The chain is built from TRBV5-1 and TRBJ2-5; 9 bases are shared with TRBD2. There are 15 residues in the CDR3. The germline CDR1 and CDR2 sequences are SGHRS and YFSETQ. Trimming removed 0 bases from V and 7 bases from J; junction bases left unmatched: 7. The CDR3 DNA reads as TGCGCCAGCAGCTTGGTTGGCCCGCGGGGGGGGACCCAGTACTTC. Protein product: CASSLVGPRGGTQYF. Supplemented by reference TRBV5-1 and TRBJ2-5, the full variable domain reads KAGVTQTPRYLIKTRGQQVTLSCSPISGHRSVSWYQQTPGQGLQFLFEYFSETQRNKGNFPGRFSGRQFSNSRSEMNVSTLELGDSALYLCASSLVGPRGGTQYFGPGTRLLVL.

The chain is built from TRBV18 and TRBJ2-7; 7 bases are a match to TRBD2. The CDR3 runs to 15 residues. The germline V gene has CDR1 KGHSH and CDR2 LQKENI. V lost 1 base to trimming and J lost 6 bases; unmatched junction nucleotides: 9. This CDR3 reads CASSPRGGGRTEQYF. CDR3 coding DNA: TGTGCCAGCTCACCACGGGGCGGCGGGAGAACCGAGCAGTACTTC.

This clone showed up just once. V is TRBV6-1 and J is TRBJ1-1; TRBD1 agrees at 7 bases. The CDR3 is 14 residues long. Losses at the gene ends were 7 bases for V and 7 bases for J; bases not matched to a gene: 12. Germline V lookup: CDR1 MNHNS, CDR2 SASEGT. CDR3: CASIPDRDINEAFF. The CDR3 bases are TGTGCCAGCATCCCCGACAGGGATATCAATGAAGCTTTCTTT.

The V and J genes are TRBV6-5 and TRBJ2-7; 7 bases are a match to TRBD1. V shed 6 bases, J shed 3 bases, and the junction held 11 bases outside the gene matches. CDR1 and CDR2 (germline): MNHEY, SVGAGI. The CDR3 is 15 residues long. The CDR3 loop is CASSRTRGGYYEQYF. The CDR3, as DNA: TGTGCCAGCAGCCGAACTAGAGGGGGCTACTACGAGCAGTACTTC.